A single sample is the source of the 3 T cell receptor beta chains below, sequenced in a study of CD8 T cells in Susac syndrome. After extraction with the RNeasy kit, roughly 0.45 to 1 ug of the RNA was reverse transcribed using random hexamers. TCRdb used MiXCR to reprocess the immunoSEQ multiplex PCR reads, holding one entry per CDR3 protein. The sample shows over 100,000 distinct CDR3 sequences, just over 95% of them seen only once. What was sequenced was CD4+ T cells from PBMCs. These receptors were collected from a human donor with Susac syndrome.

The genes are TRBV12-3 or TRBV12-4 and TRBJ2-2; D is ambiguous. V was pared by 5 bases and J by 3 bases, with 4 bases between. CDR3 size: 12 residues. DNA for the CDR3: TGTGCCAGCAGTCCCGACACCGGGGAGCTGTTTTTT. The encoded protein is CASSPDTGELFF.

The chain joins TRBV30 to TRBJ1-1; D may be TRBD1 (6 bases). The germline V gene has CDR1 GTSNPN and CDR2 SVGIG (reference sequence). The germline V and J ends were trimmed by 4 bases and 0 bases, with 9 bases remaining between them. This CDR3 contains 13 residues. This CDR3 is CAWITGLNTEAFF. As DNA, the CDR3 is TGTGCCTGGATAACAGGGTTGAACACTGAAGCTTTCTTT.

The V gene is TRBV27, the J gene TRBJ2-3, with 9 bases matching TRBD2. Germline assignment: CDR1 MNHEY and CDR2 SMNVEV (reference sequence). J was trimmed by 2 bases and V by 4 bases; bases with no gene match: 7. This CDR3 spans 16 amino acids. CDR3 sequence (DNA): TGTGCCAGCAGTTCCCCATCTAGCGGGGCCACAGATACGCAGTATTTT. Protein product: CASSSPSSGATDTQYF.